A selection of T cell receptor beta chains follows, all from one sample in a study of blood T cell repertoires in COVID-19. Clones were sequenced by immunoSEQ multiplex PCR, and TCRdb holds only the in-frame ones, with some missing. The repertoire includes some 100,000 clones, 70% to 90% of them detected once, and less than 3% sits in the top ten. The sample taken for sequencing was PBMCs or T cells enriched from blood (not recorded which). Every receptor here comes from a woman between 50 and 59 years old who had recovered from COVID-19. The CDR3 runs from the conserved cysteine through the conserved F or W. Each record gives: CDR3 protein, CDR3 DNA, J gene, D gene, clone size, V gene. The D gene is left open where the match is weak. For some rows the clone size is stated as once, few or many, or as a class when expanded; others skip it.

cdr3_aa: CASSQGRHRGGYTF
cdr3_nt: TGTGCCAGCAGCCAGGGGAGGCACAGGGGTGGCTACACCTTC
j_call: TRBJ1-2
d_call: TRBD1
clone_size: NA
v_call: TRBV3-1/TRBV3-2

cdr3_aa: CASSQGQSYEQYF
cdr3_nt: TGTGCCAGCAGCCAGGGACAGTCCTACGAGCAGTACTTC
j_call: TRBJ2-7
d_call: TRBD1
clone_size: NA
v_call: TRBV5-6

cdr3_aa: CASSFIAGGALNTQYF
cdr3_nt: TGTGCCAGCAGTTTCATAGCGGGGGGGGCCTTGAATACGCAGTATTTT
j_call: TRBJ2-3
d_call: TRBD2
clone_size: NA
v_call: TRBV6-5

cdr3_aa: CASSAGTAGLDTQYF
cdr3_nt: TGTGCCAGCAGTGCCGGGACAGCCGGGCTTGATACGCAGTATTTT
j_call: TRBJ2-3
d_call: TRBD1
clone_size: NA
v_call: TRBV28

cdr3_aa: CASSPRGGTGELFF
cdr3_nt: TGTGCCAGTTCTCCCCGGGGGGGAACCGGGGAGCTGTTTTTT
j_call: TRBJ2-2
d_call: TRBD2
clone_size: once
v_call: TRBV19

cdr3_aa: CASSLSGFVTGTHNEQFF
cdr3_nt: TGTGCCAGCAGTTTATCGGGTTTCGTAACAGGCACACACAATGAGCAGTTCTTC
j_call: TRBJ2-1
d_call: NA
clone_size: NA
v_call: TRBV27

cdr3_aa: CASSPRIGTGPATDTQYF
cdr3_nt: TGTGCCAGCAGCCCGAGGATAGGGACAGGCCCCGCCACAGATACGCAGTATTTT
j_call: TRBJ2-3
d_call: TRBD1
clone_size: once
v_call: TRBV13

cdr3_aa: CASSRKLPPSVHEQYF
cdr3_nt: TGTGCCAGCAGCCGTAAACTCCCGCCCTCGGTACACGAGCAGTACTTC
j_call: TRBJ2-7
d_call: NA
clone_size: NA
v_call: TRBV28

cdr3_aa: CASSLAPQNTEAFF
cdr3_nt: TGTGCCAGCAGCTTAGCGCCACAGAACACTGAAGCTTTCTTT
j_call: TRBJ1-1
d_call: NA
clone_size: NA
v_call: TRBV7-9

cdr3_aa: CAISDQASGIHTGELFF
cdr3_nt: TGTGCCATCAGTGATCAGGCTAGCGGGATTCACACCGGGGAGCTGTTTTTT
j_call: TRBJ2-2
d_call: TRBD2
clone_size: NA
v_call: TRBV10-3

cdr3_aa: CASSQKDSVYEQYF
cdr3_nt: TGTGCCAGCAGCCAAAAGGACAGCGTCTACGAGCAGTACTTC
j_call: TRBJ2-7
d_call: NA
clone_size: NA
v_call: TRBV14

cdr3_aa: CASSLSGGNGELFF
cdr3_nt: TGTGCCAGCAGCCTTAGCGGGGGGAACGGGGAGCTGTTTTTT
j_call: TRBJ2-2
d_call: TRBD2
clone_size: once
v_call: TRBV9

cdr3_aa: CASSLGGSGSSDTQYF
cdr3_nt: TGCGCCAGCAGCTTGGGTGGTAGCGGGAGTTCGGATACGCAGTATTTT
j_call: TRBJ2-3
d_call: TRBD2
clone_size: NA
v_call: TRBV5-1

cdr3_aa: CASSIKTDKYQETQYF
cdr3_nt: TGTGCCAGCAGCATTAAGACGGACAAGTACCAAGAGACCCAGTACTTC
j_call: TRBJ2-5
d_call: NA
clone_size: NA
v_call: TRBV7-3

cdr3_aa: CASSVEPSGMNGELFF
cdr3_nt: TGTGCCAGCAGCGTAGAACCTAGCGGGATGAACGGGGAGCTGTTTTTT
j_call: TRBJ2-2
d_call: TRBD2
clone_size: NA
v_call: TRBV9

cdr3_aa: CAWSADSNNQPQHF
cdr3_nt: TGTGCCTGGAGTGCCGACAGTAACAATCAGCCCCAGCATTTT
j_call: TRBJ1-5
d_call: NA
clone_size: NA
v_call: TRBV30

cdr3_aa: CATIRDRGLGANVLTF
cdr3_nt: TGTGCCACCATCCGGGACAGGGGGCTCGGGGCCAACGTCCTGACTTTC
j_call: TRBJ2-6
d_call: TRBD1
clone_size: NA
v_call: TRBV2

cdr3_aa: CASSLTQTSGGLRGEETQYF
cdr3_nt: TGCGCCAGCAGCCTTACGCAGACTAGCGGGGGACTGCGTGGGGAAGAGACCCAGTACTTC
j_call: TRBJ2-5
d_call: TRBD2
clone_size: NA
v_call: TRBV4-1

cdr3_aa: CASSSPDRGDYEQYF
cdr3_nt: TGTGCCAGTAGTAGCCCGGACAGGGGGGACTACGAGCAGTACTTC
j_call: TRBJ2-7
d_call: TRBD1
clone_size: NA
v_call: TRBV19

cdr3_aa: CASSIVGTSGSSYNEQFF
cdr3_nt: TGTGCCAGTAGTATAGTTGGGACTAGCGGGAGCTCCTACAATGAGCAGTTCTTC
j_call: TRBJ2-1
d_call: TRBD2
clone_size: NA
v_call: TRBV19

cdr3_aa: CASSWGDREVLDTQYF
cdr3_nt: TGTGCCAGCAGCTGGGGGGACAGGGAGGTCTTGGATACGCAGTATTTT
j_call: TRBJ2-3
d_call: TRBD1
clone_size: NA
v_call: TRBV5-5

cdr3_aa: CASSYQRGEYNEQFF
cdr3_nt: TGCGCCAGCAGCTACCAGCGGGGGGAATACAATGAGCAGTTCTTC
j_call: TRBJ2-1
d_call: TRBD2
clone_size: few
v_call: TRBV5-1

cdr3_aa: CASSPKASGQTSAYEQYF
cdr3_nt: TGTGCCAGCTCACCGAAAGCGTCGGGACAGACATCTGCCTACGAGCAGTACTTC
j_call: TRBJ2-7
d_call: TRBD1
clone_size: NA
v_call: TRBV18

cdr3_aa: CASSLAGRSNEQFF
cdr3_nt: TGTGCCAGCAGTTTAGCAGGGAGGAGCAATGAGCAGTTCTTC
j_call: TRBJ2-1
d_call: NA
clone_size: NA
v_call: TRBV28

cdr3_aa: CASSLLSGGLTYEQYF
cdr3_nt: TGTGCCAGCAGTTTGTTATCGGGAGGACTGACTTACGAGCAGTACTTC
j_call: TRBJ2-7
d_call: TRBD2
clone_size: NA
v_call: TRBV28

cdr3_aa: CASSSLTGVTEAFF
cdr3_nt: TGTGCCAGCAGCTCGTTGACAGGGGTCACTGAAGCTTTCTTT
j_call: TRBJ1-1
d_call: TRBD1
clone_size: NA
v_call: TRBV5-5

cdr3_aa: CASSLRTATNEKLFF
cdr3_nt: TGTGCCAGCAGTCTCCGGACAGCAACTAATGAAAAACTGTTTTTT
j_call: TRBJ1-4
d_call: NA
clone_size: NA
v_call: TRBV28

cdr3_aa: CASSLDMAGDNEQFF
cdr3_nt: TGCGCCAGCAGCTTGGACATGGCGGGAGATAATGAGCAGTTCTTC
j_call: TRBJ2-1
d_call: TRBD2
clone_size: NA
v_call: TRBV5-1

cdr3_aa: CASSPLLQANTGELFF
cdr3_nt: TGTGCCAGCAGCCCTCTCCTTCAGGCGAACACCGGGGAGCTGTTTTTT
j_call: TRBJ2-2
d_call: NA
clone_size: NA
v_call: TRBV7-7

cdr3_aa: CASSPPARYEQYF
cdr3_nt: TGTGCCAGCTCACCACCGGCGAGGTACGAGCAGTACTTC
j_call: TRBJ2-7
d_call: NA
clone_size: NA
v_call: TRBV18

cdr3_aa: CASSLSGVRGEQFF
cdr3_nt: TGTGCCAGCAGCTTAAGCGGGGTCAGGGGTGAGCAGTTCTTC
j_call: TRBJ2-1
d_call: NA
clone_size: NA
v_call: TRBV28

cdr3_aa: CASGPGLAGPGGYNEQFF
cdr3_nt: TGCGCCAGCGGCCCAGGACTAGCGGGACCCGGAGGCTACAATGAGCAGTTCTTC
j_call: TRBJ2-1
d_call: TRBD2
clone_size: NA
v_call: TRBV5-1

cdr3_aa: CASRPGVELSHEQYF
cdr3_nt: TGCGCCAGCAGACCCGGGGTGGAACTATCCCACGAGCAGTACTTC
j_call: TRBJ2-7
d_call: NA
clone_size: NA
v_call: TRBV5-1

cdr3_aa: CASSLGLSSGNTIYF
cdr3_nt: TGCGCCAGCAGCCTGGGACTTAGCTCTGGAAACACCATATATTTT
j_call: TRBJ1-3
d_call: NA
clone_size: once
v_call: TRBV5-1

cdr3_aa: CASSLASYLGTGSGELFF
cdr3_nt: TGTGCCAGCAGCTTGGCCTCCTATTTGGGGACAGGGTCCGGGGAGCTGTTTTTT
j_call: TRBJ2-2
d_call: TRBD1
clone_size: NA
v_call: TRBV5-6

cdr3_aa: CASSPIPQGNTIYF
cdr3_nt: TGTGCCAGCAGCCCGATCCCACAGGGAAACACCATATATTTT
j_call: TRBJ1-3
d_call: NA
clone_size: NA
v_call: TRBV3-1/TRBV3-2

cdr3_aa: CASSRPGTLSTDTQYF
cdr3_nt: TGTGCCAGCAGTCGACCGGGGACACTTAGCACAGATACGCAGTATTTT
j_call: TRBJ2-3
d_call: NA
clone_size: once
v_call: TRBV6-6

cdr3_aa: CASSPRTGGPGTEAFF
cdr3_nt: TGCGCCAGCAGCCCCCGGACAGGGGGGCCGGGCACTGAAGCTTTCTTT
j_call: TRBJ1-1
d_call: TRBD1
clone_size: NA
v_call: TRBV5-1

cdr3_aa: CASSVSSRGGIEQFF
cdr3_nt: TGTGCCAGCAGCGTTTCCTCTAGAGGGGGAATTGAGCAGTTCTTC
j_call: TRBJ2-1
d_call: NA
clone_size: NA
v_call: TRBV7-3

cdr3_aa: CASSQATSGSRGELFF
cdr3_nt: TGCGCCAGCAGCCAAGCGACTAGCGGGAGCCGCGGGGAGCTGTTTTTT
j_call: TRBJ2-2
d_call: TRBD2
clone_size: NA
v_call: TRBV4-1

cdr3_aa: CASSLVARVPYSGGSYNEQFF
cdr3_nt: TGTGCCAGCAGTTTAGTGGCCCGGGTCCCGTATAGCGGGGGAAGCTACAATGAGCAGTTCTTC
j_call: TRBJ2-1
d_call: TRBD2
clone_size: NA
v_call: TRBV27

cdr3_aa: CASSYPGLADAYEQYF
cdr3_nt: TGTGCCAGCAGTTACCCGGGACTAGCGGACGCCTACGAGCAGTACTTC
j_call: TRBJ2-7
d_call: TRBD2
clone_size: NA
v_call: TRBV6-5

cdr3_aa: CASSLGQDYEQYF
cdr3_nt: TGTGCCAGCAGTTTGGGACAGGACTACGAGCAGTACTTC
j_call: TRBJ2-7
d_call: TRBD1
clone_size: NA
v_call: TRBV27

cdr3_aa: CASSLKIAENTEAFF
cdr3_nt: TGTGCCAGCAGCTTAAAGATAGCAGAAAACACTGAAGCTTTCTTT
j_call: TRBJ1-1
d_call: NA
clone_size: NA
v_call: TRBV5-6

cdr3_aa: CASSPLGGLTDTQYF
cdr3_nt: TGTGCCAGCTCACCACTGGGCGGGTTGACAGATACGCAGTATTTT
j_call: TRBJ2-3
d_call: NA
clone_size: NA
v_call: TRBV18

cdr3_aa: CASSLGTGVGDTEAFF
cdr3_nt: TGCGCCAGCAGCTTGGGGACAGGGGTAGGGGACACTGAAGCTTTCTTT
j_call: TRBJ1-1
d_call: TRBD1
clone_size: NA
v_call: TRBV5-1

cdr3_aa: CASSKGSGVDYGYTF
cdr3_nt: TGTGCCAGTAGTAAGGGGTCGGGAGTCGACTATGGCTACACCTTC
j_call: TRBJ1-2
d_call: NA
clone_size: NA
v_call: TRBV19

cdr3_aa: CASSYSGMGYEQYF
cdr3_nt: TGTGCCAGCAGTTACTCCGGGATGGGCTACGAGCAGTACTTC
j_call: TRBJ2-7
d_call: NA
clone_size: NA
v_call: TRBV6-5

cdr3_aa: CASTSLTGRKGGTYGYTF
cdr3_nt: TGCGCCAGCACATCCTTGACAGGGAGAAAAGGGGGTACCTATGGCTACACCTTC
j_call: TRBJ1-2
d_call: TRBD1
clone_size: NA
v_call: TRBV4-1

cdr3_aa: CASSDWGAGANVLTF
cdr3_nt: TGTGCCAGCAGTGATTGGGGCGCTGGGGCCAACGTCCTGACTTTC
j_call: TRBJ2-6
d_call: NA
clone_size: NA
v_call: TRBV2

cdr3_aa: CASSQELPPLLAGVSDEQFF
cdr3_nt: TGCGCCAGCAGCCAAGAACTACCCCCCCTCCTAGCGGGAGTTTCGGATGAGCAGTTCTTC
j_call: TRBJ2-1
d_call: TRBD2
clone_size: NA
v_call: TRBV4-1

cdr3_aa: CASSNDRQQYF
cdr3_nt: TGCGCCAGCAGCAACGACAGACAGCAGTACTTC
j_call: TRBJ2-7
d_call: NA
clone_size: NA
v_call: TRBV5-1

cdr3_aa: CASSPLDRGRFQPQHF
cdr3_nt: TGTGCCAGCAGTCCCCTGGACAGGGGGCGATTTCAGCCCCAGCATTTT
j_call: TRBJ1-5
d_call: TRBD1
clone_size: NA
v_call: TRBV7-2